One and the same sample provided the 32 T cell receptor beta chains below, sequenced in a study of shared clonotypes between healthy human individuals. Method: immunoSEQ multiplex PCR; TCRdb's copy keeps in-frame clones and lacks some. This sample yields some 1.4 million clones, of which approximately 97% are seen a single time; over 1% belongs to the top ten. Specimen: naive CD4+ T cells sorted from blood. The subset here: CD45RA+ positively selected. These TCRs come from a man aged 30-40 years in good health.

The rearrangement joins TRBV7-9 to TRBJ2-2; maybe TRBD2 (6 bases). The CDR3 contains 15 residues. Trimming removed 1 base at V and 7 bases at J, with 13 bases between. Germline assignment: CDR1 SEHNR and CDR2 FQNEAQ (reference sequence). The CDR3 here is CASSLVTRGDGELFF. The CDR3, as DNA: TGTGCCAGCAGCTTAGTGACTAGAGGTGACGGGGAGCTGTTTTTT.

This rearrangement joins TRBV30 to TRBJ2-2, with TRBD2 matching over 11 bases. Per the germline V gene, CDR1 is GTSNPN and CDR2 is SVGIG (reference sequence). The CDR3 is 17 residues long. J gave up 1 base and V 3 bases, and 7 bases lay outside the gene matches. CDR3 sequence reads: CAWRSTSGTWNTGELFF. The CDR3 DNA sequence: TGTGCCTGGAGATCGACTAGCGGGACATGGAACACCGGGGAGCTGTTTTTT.

V usage is TRBV5-1 and J usage is TRBJ2-3, with 7 bases identical to TRBD2. V lost 4 bases to trimming and J lost 0 bases; unmatched junction nucleotides: 5. This CDR3 has 15 amino acids. Germline assignment: CDR1 SGHRS and CDR2 YFSETQ. CDR3 in DNA: TGCGCCAGCAGCACGACTAGCTGGAGCACAGATACGCAGTATTTT. Its translation: CASSTTSWSTDTQYF.

The CDR3 region is CASRRDTTYEQYF. Here the CDR3 DNA reads TGTGCCAGCAGGAGGGACACGACCTACGAGCAGTACTTC. This sequence joins TRBV6-1 and TRBJ2-7, with D possibly being TRBD1 (6 bases). Deletions cut 6 bases from V and 2 bases from J, with 11 bases between. From germline, CDR1 is MNHNS and CDR2 SASEGT. The length of the CDR3 is 13 residues.

This chain joins TRBV9 and TRBJ2-2; D possibly corresponds to TRBD2 (6 bases). CDR1 is SGDLS and CDR2 is YYNGEE in the germline V gene. Deletions cut 0 bases from V and 0 bases from J, with 24 bases between. The CDR3 totals 21 residues. CDR3 sequence (DNA): TGTGCCAGCAGCGTAGAAATCGGGACTCCCGGTAAGCGGGCGAACACCGGGGAGCTGTTTTTT. This sequence encodes CASSVEIGTPGKRANTGELFF.

The J gene is TRBJ2-7, the V gene TRBV18; tentative D call: TRBD1 (6 bases). V lost 4 bases and J lost 0, with 16 bases in between. The germline gives CDR1 KGHSH, CDR2 LQKENI. The CDR3 extends over 16 amino acids. CDR3 in DNA: TGTGCCAGCTCACGAGCTCGGACAGAAGCCTCCTACGAGCAGTACTTC. Translated, it gives CASSRARTEASYEQYF.

J is TRBJ1-2 and V is TRBV7-8; D is perhaps TRBD1 (6 bases). Germline loops: CDR1 SGHVS, CDR2 FQNEAQ. Trimming removed 0 bases at V and 5 bases at J, with 13 bases between. The CDR3 consists of 15 residues. The CDR3 DNA is TGTGCCAGCAGCTTAGCAGCCGGGACAAGTTATGGCTACACCTTC. It codes for CASSLAAGTSYGYTF.

The chain joins TRBV28 to TRBJ2-2; TRBD2 matches 8 bases. From germline, CDR1 is MDHEN and CDR2 SYDVKM. The CDR3 consists of 17 residues. V was clipped by 2 bases and J by 3 bases; unmatched bases: 8. This CDR3 is CASSLSGLAEYTGELFF. DNA of the CDR3: TGTGCCAGCAGTTTAAGCGGACTAGCAGAATACACCGGGGAGCTGTTTTTT.

This sequence joins TRBV21-1 and TRBJ1-1; TRBD1, the table's D call, was not compared with the DNA. TRBV21-1 is termed a pseudogene. CDR3 length: 14 residues. For the CDR3, the DNA is TGTGCCAGCAGCAAAGTCCAGGTTAACACTGAAGCTTTCTTT. It is translated as CASSKVQVNTEAFF.

The genes are TRBV28 and TRBJ1-5, with D possibly being TRBD1 (5 bases). Germline loops: CDR1 MDHEN, CDR2 SYDVKM. V was clipped by 6 bases and J by 6 bases, with 9 bases between them. The CDR3 totals 12 residues. CDR3 DNA: TGTGCCAGCAGCGTCGGGGGTCAGCCCCAGCATTTT. It specifies CASSVGGQPQHF.

The rearrangement links TRBV7-6 to TRBJ2-1; TRBD2 might be the D (5 bases). The CDR3 runs 18 residues. Germline CDR1 and CDR2: SGHVS and FNYEAQ. V lost 3 bases and J lost 4, with 22 bases in between. CDR3 sequence (DNA): TGTGCCAGCAGCTTTCGGAGGCCCCAGTCCTCCGCATACAATGAGCAGTTCTTC. Residues: CASSFRRPQSSAYNEQFF.

The chain couples TRBV4-3 to TRBJ1-2, with D maybe TRBD1 (6 bases). Trimming pared 1 base from V and 2 bases from J, leaving 11 bases between. This CDR3 contains 15 residues. Per the germline V gene, CDR1 is LGHNA and CDR2 is YSLEER. The CDR3 spells CASSQAPTGNYGYTF. The DNA for the CDR3 is TGCGCCAGCAGCCAAGCACCTACAGGGAACTATGGCTACACCTTC.

The chain has TRBV6-1 and TRBJ2-7; D call uncertain. V lost 4 bases to trimming and J lost 0 bases, with 10 bases between them. Germline V gene data show CDR1 as MNHNS and CDR2 as SASEGT. The CDR3 totals 14 residues. The CDR3 reads CASSAYSVSYEQYF. The CDR3 DNA follows: TGTGCCAGCAGTGCCTACAGCGTCTCCTACGAGCAGTACTTC.

This clone was recorded only once. The V call is TRBV4-1, the J call TRBJ2-1; D unresolved. Per germline, CDR1 MGHRA and CDR2 YSYEKL. Trimming took off 6 bases at V and 0 bases at J, with 12 bases between the two ends. The CDR3 covers 15 residues. CDR3 amino acids: CASRATESSYNEQFF. The CDR3 DNA reads as TGCGCCAGCAGAGCGACCGAGAGCTCCTACAATGAGCAGTTCTTC.

The rearrangement links TRBV7-3 to TRBJ2-3; no reliable D call. The CDR3 runs 15 residues. V was cut by 5 bases and J by 2 bases, with 14 bases left in between. CDR1 SGHTA and CDR2 FQGTGA come from the germline V gene. The CDR3 here is CASSRNQDPTDTQYF. In nucleotides, the CDR3 is TGTGCCAGCAGCCGTAACCAGGACCCCACAGATACGCAGTATTTT.

The V and J genes are TRBV7-2 and TRBJ2-1; TRBD2 matches 7 bases. This CDR3 is 18 amino acids long. Germline CDR1 is SGHTA and CDR2 is FQGNSA. J was trimmed by 7 bases and V by 6 bases; bases with no gene match: 21. CDR3 region: CASSSFDRFRVGGNEQFF. Here the CDR3 DNA reads TGTGCCAGCAGTTCCTTCGACCGCTTCAGGGTCGGGGGGAATGAGCAGTTCTTC.

The chain joins TRBV6-5 to TRBJ2-1; D gene uncertain. CDR1 is MNHEY, CDR2 SVGAGI, per germline. Trimming removed 8 bases from V and 8 bases from J, with 10 bases in between. The CDR3 extends over 11 amino acids. CDR3 sequence (DNA): TGTGCCAGCCCATCCTGGGATGAGCAGTTCTTC. It specifies CASPSWDEQFF.

The genes are TRBV10-3 and TRBJ2-7, with TRBD1 matching over 10 bases. CDR1 is ENHRY, CDR2 SYGVKD, per germline. With 7 bases clipped from V and 6 bases from J, the junction kept 9 bases outside the gene matches. The CDR3 loop spans 14 amino acids. CDR3 loop: CAITPDRGLGEQYF. In DNA form, the CDR3 reads TGTGCCATCACTCCGGACAGGGGGTTGGGCGAGCAGTACTTC.

The chain carries TRBV4-1 and TRBJ1-4; D not certain. CDR1 and CDR2 (germline): MGHRA, YSYEKL. Trimming removed 2 bases from V and 8 bases from J, with 18 bases in between. The CDR3 consists of 16 residues. CDR3 in amino acids: CASSQSPNKEEEKLFF. The CDR3 DNA is TGCGCCAGCAGCCAATCCCCCAACAAGGAGGAAGAAAAACTGTTTTTT.

The J gene is TRBJ1-5, the V gene TRBV19; perhaps TRBD1 as D (5 bases). This CDR3 has 15 residues. Germline CDR1 is LNHDA and CDR2 is SQIVND (reference sequence). V was shortened by 6 bases and J by 3 bases, with 15 bases between the two germline ends. The CDR3 bases are TGTGCCAGTAGATGGTCAGGCAGGGACAATCAGCCCCAGCATTTT. Protein sequence: CASRWSGRDNQPQHF.

The rearrangement links TRBV6-6 to TRBJ2-7, with 9 nucleotides matching TRBD2. The J segment lost 6 bases and the V segment lost 8 bases, leaving 11 bases of the junction unmatched. Germline CDR1 and CDR2: MNHNY and SVGAGI (reference sequence). The CDR3 is made up of 14 amino acids. In DNA, the CDR3 is TGTGCCAGCCGCCTAGCGGGAACTAGAGGCGAGCAGTACTTC. It is translated as CASRLAGTRGEQYF.

The chain has TRBV5-1 and TRBJ2-1; D gene ambiguous. CDR3 length: 13 amino acids. Germline V lookup: CDR1 SGHRS, CDR2 YFSETQ. The ends were cut back, 0 bases at V and 8 bases at J, with 9 bases in the middle. CDR3 protein: CASSLGGSDEQFF. The CDR3 DNA follows: TGCGCCAGCAGCTTGGGTGGTTCGGATGAGCAGTTCTTC.

V and J are TRBV18 and TRBJ2-5; D unclear. The length of the CDR3 is 15 residues. Germline values: CDR1 KGHSH, CDR2 LQKENI. Trimming removed 0 bases from V and 5 bases from J, with 13 bases in between. The CDR3 sequence: CASSPPKRQRETQYF. The DNA of the CDR3 is TGTGCCAGCTCACCACCAAAGAGACAACGGGAGACCCAGTACTTC.

This chain uses TRBV5-4 with TRBJ2-1; 8 bases match TRBD2. With V trimmed by 0 bases and J by 7 bases, 9 bases remained unmatched. The CDR3 covers 16 residues. Germline CDR1 and CDR2: SGHNT and YYREEE (reference sequence). CDR3: CASSLAGVAGINEQFF. In DNA, the CDR3 is TGTGCCAGCAGCTTGGCCGGAGTAGCGGGAATAAATGAGCAGTTCTTC.

In its sample, this clone was seen a few times. The V call is TRBV6-1, the J call TRBJ2-5; TRBD1 aligns across 7 bases. The CDR3 is 13 residues long. In germline, CDR1 is MNHNS, CDR2 SASEGT. Unmatched junction bases numbered 5, after V lost 5 bases and J lost 5 bases. CDR3 amino acids: CASSYDREETQYF. The DNA for the CDR3 is TGTGCCAGCAGTTATGACAGGGAGGAGACCCAGTACTTC.

As for this clone: A read error may account for a junction end that differs from germline. The V gene is TRBV2, the J gene TRBJ1-2; 7 nucleotides align to TRBD1. Germline lookup yields CDR1 SNHLY and CDR2 FYNNEI. The CDR3 is 11 amino acids. The CDR3 sequence: CASSLDRDMSF. The CDR3 region has the DNA TGTGCCAGCAGTCTAGACAGGGATATGTCCTTC.

The rearrangement links TRBV18 to TRBJ2-1, with 7 bases matching TRBD1. V shed 4 bases and J 5 bases; nucleotides not matched to a gene: 2. The germline CDR1 and CDR2 sequences are KGHSH and LQKENI. The CDR3 runs to 13 residues. CDR3 coding DNA: TGTGCCAGCTCACGGGACAGACACAATGAGCAGTTCTTC. It specifies CASSRDRHNEQFF.

This clone was detected only once. The chain employs TRBV7-9 and TRBJ2-7; D perhaps matches TRBD1 (6 bases). Per germline, CDR1 SEHNR and CDR2 FQNEAQ (reference sequence). V was shortened by 1 base and J by 7 bases, with 14 bases between the two germline ends. The CDR3 consists of 14 residues. The CDR3 loop is CASSLGQASGEQYF. CDR3 coding DNA: TGTGCCAGCAGCTTAGGACAGGCCTCGGGTGAGCAGTACTTC.

This clone was seen a single time. The chain uses TRBV6-1 and TRBJ2-1, with D maybe TRBD2 (6 bases). CDR1 is MNHNS, CDR2 SASEGT, per germline. Between the trimmed V and J ends, which lost 6 bases and 4 bases, there was a span of 13 bases. There are 14 residues in the CDR3. The CDR3 region is CASRRERAYNEQFF. DNA of the CDR3: TGTGCCAGCAGGCGAGAGCGGGCGTACAATGAGCAGTTCTTC.

The chain couples TRBV12-5 to TRBJ2-3, with D perhaps matching TRBD1 (6 bases). The germline gives CDR1 LGHNT, CDR2 FRNRAP. There are 17 residues in the CDR3. The V and J ends lost 6 bases and 1 base respectively, with 20 bases between them. CDR3 DNA: TGTGCTAGTGGCTATCCGGACAGCGGAGAGGGCACAGATACGCAGTATTTT. It codes for CASGYPDSGEGTDTQYF.

The chain recombines TRBV27 with TRBJ1-1; possible D gene TRBD1, 5 bases. The CDR3 spans 15 residues. V shed 6 bases and J shed 1 base, with 15 bases lying between them. Germline CDR1 and CDR2: MNHEY and SMNVEV (reference sequence). The CDR3 region is CASSRGEGRNTEAFF. The CDR3 DNA reads as TGTGCCAGCAGCCGAGGGGAGGGGAGGAACACTGAAGCTTTCTTT.

On this clone: Other DNA sequences in this specimen translate into the identical CDR3. CDR3 in DNA: TGTGCCAGCTCACCCGACCACAATGAGCAGTTCTTC. Translation: CASSPDHNEQFF. This chain connects TRBV18 to TRBJ2-1, with D hard to call. Germline V CDR1 and CDR2: KGHSH, LQKENI. V lost 3 bases to trimming and J lost 5 bases, with 5 bases between them. This CDR3 has 12 amino acids.